This T cell receptor beta chain was observed in a study of CD8+ T cells in alopecia areata. Study-level background: Each of the treated patients was given oral tofacitinib, 5 to 10 mg twice daily, for moderate-to-severe alopecia areata.

Worth noting for this clone: The antigen is undetermined.

RNA extraction was followed by reverse transcription into cDNA, which acted as the sequencing template. Method: immunoSEQ multiplex PCR; TCRdb's copy keeps in-frame clones and lacks some. The data hold hundreds of thousands of clones, with approximately 60% observed a single time. Indicated treatment: oral pan-JAK inhibitor, 5-10 mg twice daily. Study-level points and caveats: Normal scalp had lower clonality than lesional scalp, with alopecia totalis/universalis lesions showing this most strongly.

Between the trimmed V and J ends, which lost 2 bases and 3 bases, there was a span of 10 bases. The CDR3 totals 14 residues. The germline CDR1 and CDR2 sequences are SGHTA and FQGNSA. Sequenced material: CD4+ T cells sorted from blood, taken at week 52, from a patient treated with tofacitinib. The chain carries TRBV7-2 and TRBJ1-1; a possible D gene is TRBD1 (6 bases). This TCR was recovered from a human donor with alopecia areata. CDR3: CASSLSRGDTEAFF. CDR3 coding DNA: TGTGCCAGCAGCTTAAGCAGGGGTGACACTGAAGCTTTCTTT.